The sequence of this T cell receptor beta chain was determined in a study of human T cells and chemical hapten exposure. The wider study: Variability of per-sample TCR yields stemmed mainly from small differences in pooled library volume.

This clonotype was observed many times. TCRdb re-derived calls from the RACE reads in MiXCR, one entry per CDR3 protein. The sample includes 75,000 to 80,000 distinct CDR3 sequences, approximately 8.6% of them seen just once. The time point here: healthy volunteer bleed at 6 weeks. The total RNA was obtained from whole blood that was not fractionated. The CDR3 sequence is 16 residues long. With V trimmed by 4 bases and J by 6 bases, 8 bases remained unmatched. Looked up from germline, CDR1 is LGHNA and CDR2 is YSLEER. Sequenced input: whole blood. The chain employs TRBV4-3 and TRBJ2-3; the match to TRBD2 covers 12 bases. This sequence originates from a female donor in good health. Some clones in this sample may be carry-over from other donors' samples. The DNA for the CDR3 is TGCGCCAGCAGCCCGGATCTAGCGGGGGGGGCGGATACGCAGTATTTT. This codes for CASSPDLAGGADTQYF.